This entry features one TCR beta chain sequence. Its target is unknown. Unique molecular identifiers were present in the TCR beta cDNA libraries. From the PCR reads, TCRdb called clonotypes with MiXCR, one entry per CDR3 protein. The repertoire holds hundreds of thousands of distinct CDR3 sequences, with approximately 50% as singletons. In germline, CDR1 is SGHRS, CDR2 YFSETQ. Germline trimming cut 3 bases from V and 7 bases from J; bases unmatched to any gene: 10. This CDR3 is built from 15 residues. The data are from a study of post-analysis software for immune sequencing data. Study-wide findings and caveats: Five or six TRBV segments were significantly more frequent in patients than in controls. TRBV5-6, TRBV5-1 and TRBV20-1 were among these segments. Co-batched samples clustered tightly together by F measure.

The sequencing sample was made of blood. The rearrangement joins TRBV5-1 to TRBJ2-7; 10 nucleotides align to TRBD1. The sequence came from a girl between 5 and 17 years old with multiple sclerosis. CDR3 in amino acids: CASSSGQGNTGEQYF. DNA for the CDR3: TGCGCCAGCAGCTCGGGACAGGGGAACACCGGGGAGCAGTACTTC.